This paragraph reports one TCR beta chain. This sample was included in a study of T cell responses to AZD1222 COVID-19 vaccine. Germline V lookup: CDR1 MRHNA, CDR2 SNTAGT. V lost 7 bases to trimming and J lost 0 bases, with 15 bases between them. This CDR3 comprises 16 residues. The table came from immunoSEQ multiplex PCR; TCRdb's copy has only in-frame clones and leaves some out. Of about 140,000 clones listed, almost 95% were seen once; the top ten hold around 3.3%. This chain links TRBV6-4 with TRBJ2-2; D gene uncertain. This TCR was recovered from an adult who received the AZD1222 COVID-19 vaccine. Sequenced here: peripheral blood, sampled 28 days after the second AZD1222 dose. Here the CDR3 reads CASILTQASNTGELFF. The CDR3 coding sequence is TGTGCCAGCATCCTTACGCAGGCATCGAACACCGGGGAGCTGTTTTTT.